The entry below describes one T cell receptor (beta chain). This record belongs to a study of blood T cell repertoires in COVID-19. As for the study in general: Acute-phase and convalescent COVID-19 samples originated in the United States, Italy and Spain.

Clones were read by immunoSEQ multiplex PCR, and TCRdb kept only the in-frame ones, dropping some. Of about 59,000 clones in the sample, 91% were seen once. V shed 1 base and J 4 bases; nucleotides not matched to a gene: 7. This CDR3 contains 17 residues. The germline gives CDR1 MNHEY, CDR2 SMNVEV (reference sequence). This sequence joins TRBV27 and TRBJ2-2; 9 positions agree with TRBD2. The sample taken for sequencing was peripheral blood. This receptor was obtained from a human donor in a cohort sampled during active COVID-19. Here the CDR3 DNA reads TGTGCCAGCAGTTTATTTGTAGCGGGGGCGCGCACCGGGGAGCTGTTTTTT. Translation gives CASSLFVAGARTGELFF.